This TCR beta chain was sequenced for a study of OX40 agonist ivuxolimab in advanced cancers. Study-wide points: In the 0.1 to 3.0 mg/kg range, CD4+ and CD8+ blood T cells had expanded clonally by week 6. Partial responders at 0.1-3.0 mg/kg showed near-lowest clonal expansion.

Only in-frame clones appear in the TCRdb table, and some are missing; sequencing was by immunoSEQ multiplex PCR. Of some 94,000 clones detected, more than 85% appear once; the ten largest clones hold approximately 3.6%. V lost 0 bases to trimming and J lost 5 bases, with 19 bases between them. CDR3 size: 16 residues. CDR1 and CDR2 (germline): GTSNPN, SVGIG (reference sequence). To note about this clone: Its antigen remains unknown.

This rearrangement joins TRBV30 to TRBJ2-5; possible D gene TRBD1, 7 bases. The TCR comes from an adult with an advanced solid tumor such as melanoma, head and neck, liver or kidney cancer. The sequencing used CD4+ or CD8+ T cells sorted from blood, collected in a trial of the OX40 agonist ivuxolimab. The CDR3 loop reads CAWSVRRGRISETQYF. As DNA, the CDR3 is TGTGCCTGGAGTGTAAGGAGGGGGCGAATTTCCGAGACCCAGTACTTC.